This entry concerns a single TCR beta chain. Its binding antigen is unknown. The sample holds no much larger clone one base away, and base qualities are not on file. The source of the sample is a study of vaccination and CD4 T cells after COVID-19 (dated 2022 in TCRdb). Regarding the complete study: Convalescent patients had a positive SARS-CoV-2 result on nasal swab PCR, and of these patients, nine had mild disease and one had severe disease. In the convalescent cohort there were six males and four females, among whom were two Hispanic individuals, seven Caucasians, two Asians and one multiracial person. Each participant got two doses of either the Pfizer-BioNTech BNT162b2 vaccine (n=8) or the Moderna mRNA-1273 vaccine (n=2). Post-COVID blood samples were collected from convalescent patients a median of around 100 days after diagnosis, with a range of roughly 30 to 161 days. Post-vaccine blood samples were taken a median of roughly 75 days after the second vaccine dose, with a range of 14 to 241 days. The cultures were stimulated with overlapping spike peptide pools from SARS-CoV-2 and from the common cold coronaviruses HCoV-NL63, HCoV-OC43 and HCoV-229E. In control cultures, a CEFX viral epitope pool was used as positive control, an HIV-1 Nef peptide pool was used as negative control, or no peptide was added. In ten to eleven COVID-19 convalescent patients and 4 infection-naive healthy vaccine recipients, the spike-specific CD4+ TCR repertoire before mRNA vaccination was compared with the repertoire after mRNA vaccination.

Sample treatment or condition, as interpreted from the label and publication: approximately nine-day PBMC culture with coronavirus spike peptide pools or control peptides (ViraFEST assay). The ViraFEST assay was used in the study, in which antigen-specific T cells were expanded with peptide pools and expanded clonotypes were subsequently identified by TCR sequencing. The convalescent patients' positive SARS-CoV-2 PCR tests fell between March and December 2020, which was before the Alpha, Beta and Delta variants emerged in the United States. Each well held 2.1 million or so PBMCs cultured in IMDM containing around 5.1% human AB serum and 10 IU/ml IL-2, with 8.5 to 10 ug/ml peptide pools added. Half of the culture medium was replaced with fresh IL-2-containing medium on days 3 and 7. CD4+ T cells were isolated after about nine days of culture through negative selection using the EasySep CD4+ T cell isolation kit. Ficoll-Paque Plus gradient centrifugation was used to isolate PBMCs from whole blood, and the isolated PBMCs were then either used fresh or cryopreserved at -140C. In general, triplicate wells were set up for every culture condition.

The germline V gene supplies CDR1 LGHNA and CDR2 YSLEER. The CDR3 goes from the cysteine to the phenylalanine over 13 residues. Only CDR3 DNA remains: 39 bases, in frame from the first base. V is pared back by 4 bases and J by 5 bases, with 9 bases lying between the germline termini. Broader findings and caveats from the paper: The median count of SARS-CoV-2-reactive clonotypes went up from about 23 after infection to about 40 after vaccination, although the change was not significant. In convalescent patients, a median 86.3% of post-vaccine SARS-CoV-2-reactive clones were detected only after vaccination, and vaccine-specific priming was suggested by this finding. The number of convalescent patients in the study was relatively small, and the study did not examine early timepoints following natural infection. Nearly all vaccine-specific clones in convalescent patients (304 of 307) were mono-reactive for SARS-CoV-2 spike rather than cross-reactive with common cold coronaviruses.

Library method: PCR. DNA from cultured CD4+ T cells underwent TCR sequencing with the Oncomine TCR Beta short-read assay at the Johns Hopkins FTIC core. Genomic DNA was extracted from the cultured CD4+ T cells with the QIAamp micro DNA kit. Oncomine TCR Beta libraries made from cultured CD4+ T cells were pooled using unique dual indexes and sequenced on an Illumina iSeq 100. The paper's data handling went like this. Non-productive sequences were removed, and CDR3s that did not start with C, did not end with F or W, or were shorter than 7 amino acids were discarded. Antigen-specific clonotypes were identified with the MANAFEST web application by comparing peptide-stimulated wells with reference and other culture wells. An FDR below 0.05, an odds ratio above 5, and a productive frequency above 0.1% in at least two of three replicate wells were required for clones to be considered positive. A clonotype counted as cross-reactive if it showed significant expansion both in the SARS-CoV-2 spike wells and in at least one common cold coronavirus spike condition. Similarity between CDR3 sequences was evaluated in R version 3.6.1 using Levenshtein distances (stringdist) and unrooted phylogenetic trees (ape). TCRdb reanalyzed the raw reads on its own, using fastp at Q25 for trimming and MiXCR for clone calling, and kept in-frame beta chains. When rows share a CDR3 protein, they turn into one entry using the most common DNA and genes. The V and J calls were determined by TCRdb, not by the authors. This sample holds over 14,000 distinct CDR3 sequences; 25% to 40% were observed only once. Clones ranked in the top ten supply roughly 10% of the sample.

Specimen: CD4+ T cells from blood, cultured in vitro, collected after SARS-CoV-2 vaccination. This chain joins TRBV4-3 to TRBJ1-5; possibly the D gene is TRBD1, per 5 matching bases. The receptor was derived from a human donor who had recovered from COVID-19. The DNA is as follows: TGCGCCAGCAGCCGTGACAGCGATCAGCCCCAGCATTTT. This gives the protein CASSRDSDQPQHF.